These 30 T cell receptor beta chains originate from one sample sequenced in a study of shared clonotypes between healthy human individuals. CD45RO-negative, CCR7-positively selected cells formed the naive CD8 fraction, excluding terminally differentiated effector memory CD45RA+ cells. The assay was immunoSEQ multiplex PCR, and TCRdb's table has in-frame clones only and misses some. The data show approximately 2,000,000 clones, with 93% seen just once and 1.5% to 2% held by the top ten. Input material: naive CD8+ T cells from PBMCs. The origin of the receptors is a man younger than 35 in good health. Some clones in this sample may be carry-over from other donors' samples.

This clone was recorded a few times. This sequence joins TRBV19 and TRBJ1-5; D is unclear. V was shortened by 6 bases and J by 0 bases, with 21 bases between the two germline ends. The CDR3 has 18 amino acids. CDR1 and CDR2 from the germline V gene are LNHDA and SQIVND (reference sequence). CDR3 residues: CASSEDWGGGDSNQPQHF. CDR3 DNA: TGTGCCAGTAGCGAAGATTGGGGAGGCGGAGATAGCAATCAGCCCCAGCATTTT.

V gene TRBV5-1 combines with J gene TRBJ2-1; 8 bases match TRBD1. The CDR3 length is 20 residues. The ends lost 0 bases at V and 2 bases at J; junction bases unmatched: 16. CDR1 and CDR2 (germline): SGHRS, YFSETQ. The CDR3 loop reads CASSLAAGQVRSLTYNEQFF. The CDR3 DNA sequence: TGCGCCAGCAGCTTGGCCGCGGGACAGGTCCGTTCACTTACCTACAATGAGCAGTTCTTC. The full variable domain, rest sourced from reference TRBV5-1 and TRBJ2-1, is KAGVTQTPRYLIKTRGQQVTLSCSPISGHRSVSWYQQTPGQGLQFLFEYFSETQRNKGNFPGRFSGRQFSNSRSEMNVSTLELGDSALYLCASSLAAGQVRSLTYNEQFFGPGTRLTVL.

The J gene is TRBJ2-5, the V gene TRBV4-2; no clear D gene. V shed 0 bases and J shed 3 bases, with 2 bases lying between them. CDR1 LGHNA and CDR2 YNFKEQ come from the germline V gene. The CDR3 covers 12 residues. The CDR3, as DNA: TGTGCCAGCAGCCAAGATGAAGAGACCCAGTACTTC. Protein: CASSQDEETQYF.

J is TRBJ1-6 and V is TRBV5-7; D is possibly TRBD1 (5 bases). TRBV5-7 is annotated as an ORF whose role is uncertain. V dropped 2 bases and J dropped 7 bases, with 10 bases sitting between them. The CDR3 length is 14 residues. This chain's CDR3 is CASSFGDRNSPLHF. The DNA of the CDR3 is TGTGCCAGCAGCTTCGGGGACCGGAATTCACCCCTCCACTTT.

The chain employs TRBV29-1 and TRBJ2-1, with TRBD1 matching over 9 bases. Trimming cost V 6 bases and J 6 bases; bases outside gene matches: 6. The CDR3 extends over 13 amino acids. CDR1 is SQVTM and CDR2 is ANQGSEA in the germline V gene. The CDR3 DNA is TGCAGCGTCCTGACAGGGGGATCCAATGAGCAGTTCTTC. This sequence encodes CSVLTGGSNEQFF.

CDR3 amino acids: CASSVEGGRPSSYNEQFF. The DNA of the CDR3 is TGTGCCAGCAGCGTAGAAGGTGGGAGGCCCAGCTCCTACAATGAGCAGTTCTTC. J is TRBJ2-1 and V is TRBV9; D may be TRBD2 (6 bases). CDR1 SGDLS and CDR2 YYNGEE come from the germline V gene. The CDR3 runs 18 residues. Trimming stripped 0 bases from V and 0 bases from J, with 16 bases between.

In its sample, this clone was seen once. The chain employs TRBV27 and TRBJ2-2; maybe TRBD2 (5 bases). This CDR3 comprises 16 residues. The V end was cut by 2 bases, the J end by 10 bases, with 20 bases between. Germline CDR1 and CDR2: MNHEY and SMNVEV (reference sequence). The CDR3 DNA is TGTGCCAGCAGTTTACAACTAGTAGCCCGAGATAAGGAGCTGTTTTTT. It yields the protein CASSLQLVARDKELFF.

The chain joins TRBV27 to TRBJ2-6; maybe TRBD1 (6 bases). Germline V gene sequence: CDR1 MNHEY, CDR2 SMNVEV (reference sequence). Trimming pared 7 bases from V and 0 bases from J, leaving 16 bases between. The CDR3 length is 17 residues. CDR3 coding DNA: TGTGCCAGCATAGGGGCACAGGGAAGCTCTGGGGCCAACGTCCTGACTTTC. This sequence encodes CASIGAQGSSGANVLTF.

The CDR3 DNA reads TGTGCCATCAGGGCGGACAGGGGCCGTAACACTGAAGCTTTCTTT. It yields the protein CAIRADRGRNTEAFF. The rearrangement links TRBV10-3 to TRBJ1-1, with 9 bases aligning to TRBD1. Germline V gives CDR1 ENHRY, CDR2 SYGVKD. This CDR3 has 15 amino acids. With V trimmed by 6 bases and J by 2 bases, 7 bases remained unmatched.

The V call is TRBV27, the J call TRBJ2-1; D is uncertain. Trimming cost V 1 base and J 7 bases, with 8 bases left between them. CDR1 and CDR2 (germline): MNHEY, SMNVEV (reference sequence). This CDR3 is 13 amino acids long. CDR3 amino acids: CASSLLAWNEQFF. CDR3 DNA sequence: TGTGCCAGCAGTTTATTGGCGTGGAATGAGCAGTTCTTC.

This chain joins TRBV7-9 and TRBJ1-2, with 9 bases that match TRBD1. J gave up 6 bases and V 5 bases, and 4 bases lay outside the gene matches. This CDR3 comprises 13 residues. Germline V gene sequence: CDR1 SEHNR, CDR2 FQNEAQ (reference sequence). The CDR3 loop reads CASSGTGRDGYTF. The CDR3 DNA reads TGTGCCAGCAGCGGGACAGGGCGGGATGGCTACACCTTC.

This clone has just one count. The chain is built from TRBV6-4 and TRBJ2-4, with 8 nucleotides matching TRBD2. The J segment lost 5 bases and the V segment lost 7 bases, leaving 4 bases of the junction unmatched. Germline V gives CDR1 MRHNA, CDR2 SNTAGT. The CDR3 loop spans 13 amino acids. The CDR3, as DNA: TGTGCCAGCATGGGACTAGTGGAAAACATTCAGTACTTC. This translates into CASMGLVENIQYF.

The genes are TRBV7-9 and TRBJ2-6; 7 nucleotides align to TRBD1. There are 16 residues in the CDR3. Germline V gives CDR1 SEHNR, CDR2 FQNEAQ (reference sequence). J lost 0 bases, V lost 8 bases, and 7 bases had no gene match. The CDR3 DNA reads TGTGCCAGCCCGGGACAGATAAGCTCTGGGGCCAACGTCCTGACTTTC. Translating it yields CASPGQISSGANVLTF. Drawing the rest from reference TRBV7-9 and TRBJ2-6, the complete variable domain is DTGVSQNPRHKITKRGQNVTFRCDPISEHNRLYWYRQTLGQGPEFLTYFQNEAQLEKSRLLSDRFSAERPKGSFSTLEIQRTEQGDSAMYLCASPGQISSGANVLTFGAGSRLTVL.

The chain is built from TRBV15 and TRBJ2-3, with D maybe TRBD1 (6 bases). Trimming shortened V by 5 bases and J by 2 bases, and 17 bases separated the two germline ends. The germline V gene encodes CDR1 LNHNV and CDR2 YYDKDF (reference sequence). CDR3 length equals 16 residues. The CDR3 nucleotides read TGTGCCACCAGCGGACAGACAGGACCCGACACAGATACGCAGTATTTT. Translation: CATSGQTGPDTDTQYF.

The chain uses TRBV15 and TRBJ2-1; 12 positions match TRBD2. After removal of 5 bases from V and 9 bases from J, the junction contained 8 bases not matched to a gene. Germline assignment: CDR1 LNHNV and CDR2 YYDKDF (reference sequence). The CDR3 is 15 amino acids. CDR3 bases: TGTGCCACCAGCGCACGGACTAGCGGGAAGCTTGAGCAGTTCTTC. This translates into CATSARTSGKLEQFF. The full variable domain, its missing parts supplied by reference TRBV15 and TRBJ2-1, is DAMVIQNPRYQVTQFGKPVTLSCSQTLNHNVMYWYQQKSSQAPKLLFHYYDKDFNNEADTPDNFQSRRPNTSFCFLDIRSPGLGDTAMYLCATSARTSGKLEQFFGPGTRLTVL.

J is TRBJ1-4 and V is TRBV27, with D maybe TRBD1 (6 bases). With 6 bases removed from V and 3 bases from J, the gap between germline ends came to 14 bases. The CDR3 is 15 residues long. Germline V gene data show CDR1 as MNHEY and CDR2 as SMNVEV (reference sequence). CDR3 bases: TGTGCCAGCAGCCCCGGGACACTTTCTAATGAAAAACTGTTTTTT. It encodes CASSPGTLSNEKLFF.

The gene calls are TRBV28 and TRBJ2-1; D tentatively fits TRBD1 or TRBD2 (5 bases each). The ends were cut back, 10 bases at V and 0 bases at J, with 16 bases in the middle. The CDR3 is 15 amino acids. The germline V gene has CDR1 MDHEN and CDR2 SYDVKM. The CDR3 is CAIEGRINSYNEQFF. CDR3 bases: TGTGCCATTGAGGGGCGAATAAACTCCTACAATGAGCAGTTCTTC.

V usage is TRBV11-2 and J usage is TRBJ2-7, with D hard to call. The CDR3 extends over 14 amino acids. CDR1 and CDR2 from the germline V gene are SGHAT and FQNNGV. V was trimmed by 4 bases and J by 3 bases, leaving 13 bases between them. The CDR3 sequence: CASSSWAESYEQYF. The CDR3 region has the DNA TGTGCCAGCAGCTCGTGGGCAGAAAGCTACGAGCAGTACTTC.

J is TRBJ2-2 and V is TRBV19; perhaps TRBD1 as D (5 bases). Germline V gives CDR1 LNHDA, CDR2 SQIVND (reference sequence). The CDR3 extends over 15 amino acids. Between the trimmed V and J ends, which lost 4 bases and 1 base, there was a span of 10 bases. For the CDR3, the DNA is TGTGCCAGTAGTACCCCAACAGGGAACACCGGGGAGCTGTTTTTT. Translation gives CASSTPTGNTGELFF.

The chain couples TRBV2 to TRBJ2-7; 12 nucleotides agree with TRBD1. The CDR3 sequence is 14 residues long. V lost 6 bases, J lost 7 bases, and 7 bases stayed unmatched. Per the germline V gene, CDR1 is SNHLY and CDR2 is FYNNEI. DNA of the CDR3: TGTGCCAGCAGAGCCCCGGGACAGGGGGCAGAGCAGTACTTC. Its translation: CASRAPGQGAEQYF.

CDR3 nucleotides: TGTGCCAGCAGCCAAGGGAGCTATGGGAGCACAGATACGCAGTATTTT. This translates into CASSQGSYGSTDTQYF. J is TRBJ2-3 and V is TRBV4-2; no clear D gene. This CDR3 is built from 16 residues. Germline V gene lookup returns CDR1 LGHNA and CDR2 YNFKEQ. Trimming left V 1 base short and J 0 bases short, with 11 bases between.

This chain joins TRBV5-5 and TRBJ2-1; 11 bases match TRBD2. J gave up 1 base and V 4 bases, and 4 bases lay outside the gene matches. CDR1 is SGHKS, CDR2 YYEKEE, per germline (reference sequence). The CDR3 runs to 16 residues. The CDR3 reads CASSRGTSGSYNEQFF. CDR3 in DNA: TGTGCCAGCAGCAGAGGGACTAGCGGATCCTACAATGAGCAGTTCTTC.

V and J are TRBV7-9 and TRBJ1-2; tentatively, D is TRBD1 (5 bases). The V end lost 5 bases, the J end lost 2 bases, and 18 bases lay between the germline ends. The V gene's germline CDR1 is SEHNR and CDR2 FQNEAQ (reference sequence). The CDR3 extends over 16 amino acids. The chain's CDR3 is CASSHNGGDVNYGYTF. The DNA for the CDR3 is TGTGCCAGCAGCCATAACGGAGGGGACGTAAACTATGGCTACACCTTC.

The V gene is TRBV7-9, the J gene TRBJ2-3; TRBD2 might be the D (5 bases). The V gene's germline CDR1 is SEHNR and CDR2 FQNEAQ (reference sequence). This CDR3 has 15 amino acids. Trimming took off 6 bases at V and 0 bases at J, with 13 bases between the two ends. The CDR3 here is CASSQRKSSTDTQYF. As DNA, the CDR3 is TGTGCCAGCAGTCAGCGGAAGTCTAGCACAGATACGCAGTATTTT.

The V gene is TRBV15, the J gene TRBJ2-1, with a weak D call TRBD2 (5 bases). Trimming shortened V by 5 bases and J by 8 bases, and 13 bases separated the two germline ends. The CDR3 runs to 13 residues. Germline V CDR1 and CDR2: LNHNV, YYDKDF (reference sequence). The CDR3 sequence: CATSDGLGDEQFF. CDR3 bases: TGTGCCACCAGCGACGGACTGGGCGATGAGCAGTTCTTC.

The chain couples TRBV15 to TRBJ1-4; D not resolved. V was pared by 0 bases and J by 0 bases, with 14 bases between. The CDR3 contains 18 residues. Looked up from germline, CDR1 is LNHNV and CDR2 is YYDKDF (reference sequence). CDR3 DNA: TGTGCCACCAGCAGAGATCGCCGAGCCGACACAACTAATGAAAAACTGTTTTTT. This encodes CATSRDRRADTTNEKLFF.

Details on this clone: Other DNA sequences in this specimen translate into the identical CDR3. The CDR3 sequence is CSIGGSTEAFF. CDR3 DNA: TGCAGCATAGGGGGGAGCACTGAAGCTTTCTTT. The rearrangement uses TRBV29-1 and TRBJ1-1; D might be TRBD1 (6 bases). CDR3 size: 11 residues. V lost 8 bases and J lost 4, with 11 bases in between. CDR1 SQVTM and CDR2 ANQGSEA come from the germline V gene.

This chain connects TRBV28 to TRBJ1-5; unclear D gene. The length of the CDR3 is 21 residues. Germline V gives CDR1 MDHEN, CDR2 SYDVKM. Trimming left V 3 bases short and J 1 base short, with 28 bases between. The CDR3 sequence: CASSFFHLPGPPGGSNQPQHF. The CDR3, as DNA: TGTGCCAGCAGTTTCTTTCACTTACCGGGCCCACCCGGAGGAAGCAATCAGCCCCAGCATTTT.

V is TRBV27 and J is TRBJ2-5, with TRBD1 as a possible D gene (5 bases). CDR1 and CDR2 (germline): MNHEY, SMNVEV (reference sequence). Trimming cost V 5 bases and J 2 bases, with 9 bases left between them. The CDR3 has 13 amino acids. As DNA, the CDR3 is TGTGCCAGCAGTCAGACAGTACAAGAGACCCAGTACTTC. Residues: CASSQTVQETQYF.

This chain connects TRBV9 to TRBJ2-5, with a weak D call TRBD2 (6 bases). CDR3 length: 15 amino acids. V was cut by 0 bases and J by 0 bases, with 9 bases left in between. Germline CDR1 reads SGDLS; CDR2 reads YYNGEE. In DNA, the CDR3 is TGTGCCAGCAGCGTAGATTGGGGGGACCAAGAGACCCAGTACTTC. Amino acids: CASSVDWGDQETQYF. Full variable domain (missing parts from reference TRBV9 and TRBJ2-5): DSGVTQTPKHLITATGQRVTLRCSPRSGDLSVYWYQQSLDQGLQFLIQYYNGEERAKGNILERFSAQQFPDLHSELNLSSLELGDSALYFCASSVDWGDQETQYFGPGTRLLVL.